The 3 T cell receptor beta chains reported below all come from one sample, sequenced in a study of vaccination effects on CD4 cells after COVID-19. Before sequencing, viral peptide pools were used by the ViraFEST assay to expand antigen-specific CD4+ T cells. The culture ran for 10 days before CD4+ T cells were isolated. Vaccine administered to participants consisted of two doses of either BNT162b2 or mRNA-1273. Method: immunoSEQ multiplex PCR; TCRdb's copy keeps in-frame clones and lacks some. The sample lists 30,000 to 45,000 clones, about 80% occurring once. Their specific antigens are unknown. Specimen: CD4+ T cells from PBMCs cultured with HCoV-NL63 spike peptides, collected after COVID-19 vaccination. These receptors were obtained from a human donor who received a COVID-19 vaccine. Some clones in this sample may be carry-over from other donors' samples.

This chain links TRBV6-5 with TRBJ1-1, with a tentative D call TRBD1 (5 bases). V was cut by 6 bases and J by 1 base, with 15 bases left in between. This CDR3 spans 15 amino acids. Germline V gene lookup returns CDR1 MNHEY and CDR2 SVGAGI. In nucleotides, the CDR3 is TGTGCCAGCAGCGACCGGGGGGGAAAGAACACTGAAGCTTTCTTT. It yields the protein CASSDRGGKNTEAFF.

V gene TRBV7-2 combines with J gene TRBJ1-2; TRBD1 aligns across 9 bases. The CDR3 extends over 16 amino acids. The junction had 12 bases not matched to a gene; V was cut back by 5 bases and J by 5 bases. CDR1 is SGHTA, CDR2 FQGNSA, per germline. CDR3 nucleotide sequence: TGTGCCAGCAGCCCCGGGACAGGGATTAATAGTTATGGCTACACCTTC. Protein product: CASSPGTGINSYGYTF.

The chain recombines TRBV27 with TRBJ2-1; D is unresolved. There are 13 residues in the CDR3. Between the trimmed V and J ends, which lost 1 base and 3 bases, there was a span of 4 bases. Germline CDR1 reads MNHEY; CDR2 reads SMNVEV (reference sequence). This CDR3 is CASSLLGYNEQFF. The CDR3 bases are TGTGCCAGCAGTTTATTGGGCTACAATGAGCAGTTCTTC.